This is a list of T cell receptor beta chains from one sample in a study of cytomegalovirus exposure and HLA in healthy donors. Sequencing was performed with immunoSEQ multiplex PCR; in TCRdb, only in-frame clones are kept and a portion is missing. Recorded for this sample: 130,000 or so clones. Specimen: PBMCs. The source of these receptors is a woman between 35 and 50 years old in good health and CMV-seronegative. Each CDR3 is given with its conserved first and last residue. The order of the fields is J gene, V gene, CDR3 protein.

J: TRBJ2-1; V: TRBV11-3; CDR3: CASSLSTGGRDNEQFF
J: TRBJ2-5; V: TRBV5-1; CDR3: CASSLGVETQYF
J: TRBJ1-4; V: TRBV2; CDR3: CASPGRGGNEKLFF
J: TRBJ2-2; V: TRBV5-1; CDR3: CASRWGQNIGELFF
J: TRBJ2-2; V: TRBV11-2; CDR3: CASRRWGRGVSGELFF
J: TRBJ2-3; V: TRBV5-1; CDR3: CASSLGPRRGSTDTQYF
J: TRBJ2-7; V: TRBV9; CDR3: CASSPQPMTSGGEEQYF
J: TRBJ1-5; V: TRBV14; CDR3: CASSQSKGGREHNQPQHF
J: TRBJ1-1; V: TRBV28; CDR3: CASTDPGTGLNTEAFF
J: TRBJ2-1; V: TRBV15; CDR3: CATSRLAGGSYNEQFF
J: TRBJ1-4; V: TRBV5-4; CDR3: CASSPAANEKLFF
J: TRBJ1-2; V: TRBV28; CDR3: CASSLGLAGAQLTF
J: TRBJ1-2; V: TRBV5-1; CDR3: CASSLTGGKYGYTF
J: TRBJ2-3; V: TRBV6-6; CDR3: CASSPPGTRDADTQYF
J: TRBJ1-2; V: TRBV4-1; CDR3: CASSRPSGGANYGYTF
J: TRBJ1-6; V: TRBV5-1; CDR3: CASSLVFRGTDSPLHF
J: TRBJ1-3; V: TRBV6-5; CDR3: CASSYTGDSGNTIYF
J: TRBJ1-5; V: TRBV10-3; CDR3: CAIRGQPNQPQHF
J: TRBJ2-7; V: TRBV28; CDR3: CASNLGATGPGYYEQYF
J: TRBJ1-2; V: TRBV5-1; CDR3: CASSLQGREGYTF
J: TRBJ2-5; V: TRBV18; CDR3: CASSPPGTGGGETQYF
J: TRBJ1-2; V: TRBV7-2; CDR3: CASSAWDSPGYTF
J: TRBJ2-5; V: TRBV5-1; CDR3: CASSFGGKETQYF
J: TRBJ2-5; V: TRBV2; CDR3: CASRSGGRETQYF
J: TRBJ1-2; V: TRBV7-9; CDR3: CASSFFQGDYGYTF
J: TRBJ1-6; V: TRBV28; CDR3: CASSSGTGNSPLHF
J: TRBJ2-2; V: TRBV9; CDR3: CASSPRSGTANTGELFF
J: TRBJ1-6; V: TRBV6-1; CDR3: CASSGLQGVSSPLHF
J: TRBJ1-5; V: TRBV7-2; CDR3: CASSPRGGGGSNQPQHF
J: TRBJ1-1; V: TRBV7-2; CDR3: CASSRGLQANTEAFF
J: TRBJ1-1; V: TRBV9; CDR3: CASSVGRGQGGMNTEAFF
J: TRBJ1-2; V: TRBV7-9; CDR3: CASSLEVRGHGYTF
J: TRBJ1-5; V: TRBV10-2; CDR3: CASSPQGGSAQHF
J: TRBJ1-5; V: TRBV28; CDR3: CASTLSGSNQPQHF
J: TRBJ1-5; V: TRBV4-3; CDR3: CASSQATGGGQPQHF